The clone carrying this T cell receptor (beta chain) was recorded only once. Its matching antigen is unknown. This entry belongs to a study of T cells in localized non-small cell lung cancer. Study observations and caveats: Heterogeneity remains possible, as sequencing covered one tumor region only.

The V gene lost 3 bases and the J gene lost 4 bases, with 1 base spanning the gap. CDR3 length: 12 residues. Germline V gene data show CDR1 as MNHEY and CDR2 as SMNVEV (reference sequence). Produced via immunoSEQ multiplex PCR; TCRdb's table is partial and in-frame only. The table records approximately 50,000 clones, about 85% of them present only once. The receptor was isolated from a man aged 35 to 69 with stage II lung adenocarcinoma. The chain is built from TRBV27 and TRBJ1-6, with unresolved D. The source was PBMCs, collected before any cancer treatment. In DNA, the CDR3 is TGTGCCAGCAGTTTTTATAATTCACCCCTCCACTTT. This translates into CASSFYNSPLHF.